The rows below give T cell receptor beta chains drawn from one sample of a study of blood T cell repertoires in COVID-19. Some clones are missing from TCRdb's copy, which holds only in-frame ones; the method was immunoSEQ multiplex PCR. Altogether about 90,000 clones are present, around four fifths being singletons, with the ten largest covering around 3%. Sequenced sample: peripheral blood. Source of these receptors: a man in his forties or fifties with acute or convalescent COVID-19. Each CDR3 is given with its conserved first and last residue. Fields, in order: V gene, J gene, D gene, clone size, CDR3 protein, CDR3 DNA. A D gene is named only where the DNA matches it firmly. The size field is filled for only some rows; it gives once, few, many or a size class.

v_gene: TRBV30
j_gene: TRBJ1-2
d_gene: NA
abundance: few
CDR3aa: CAWRPLQGRDGYTF
CDR3nt: TGTGCCTGGCGGCCCTTACAGGGAAGGGATGGCTACACCTTC

v_gene: TRBV24-1
j_gene: TRBJ2-7
d_gene: TRBD1
abundance: once
CDR3aa: CATSDSDRARHEQYF
CDR3nt: TGTGCCACCAGTGATTCGGACAGGGCTCGCCACGAGCAGTACTTC

v_gene: TRBV19
j_gene: TRBJ1-2
d_gene: NA
abundance: once
CDR3aa: CASSMGRGSYGYTF
CDR3nt: TGTGCCAGTAGTATGGGTCGGGGGTCATATGGCTACACCTTC

v_gene: TRBV27
j_gene: TRBJ1-1
d_gene: NA
abundance: few
CDR3aa: CASGRAGFTEAFF
CDR3nt: TGTGCCAGCGGGAGGGCGGGGTTCACTGAAGCTTTCTTT

v_gene: TRBV7-9
j_gene: TRBJ2-7
d_gene: NA
abundance: NA
CDR3aa: CASSLHVPGSYEQYF
CDR3nt: TGTGCCAGCAGCTTACACGTTCCAGGCTCCTACGAGCAGTACTTC

v_gene: TRBV24-1
j_gene: TRBJ2-1
d_gene: NA
abundance: NA
CDR3aa: CATSAAGSSYNEQFF
CDR3nt: TGTGCCACCAGTGCGGCAGGGTCCTCCTACAATGAGCAGTTCTTC

v_gene: TRBV29-1
j_gene: TRBJ1-1
d_gene: NA
abundance: few
CDR3aa: CSVEKGFTEAFF
CDR3nt: TGCAGCGTTGAAAAGGGGTTCACTGAAGCTTTCTTT

v_gene: TRBV7-3
j_gene: TRBJ2-2
d_gene: NA
abundance: few
CDR3aa: CASSLQGGNTGELFF
CDR3nt: TGTGCCAGCAGCTTACAGGGGGGGAACACCGGGGAGCTGTTTTTT

v_gene: TRBV18
j_gene: TRBJ1-1
d_gene: NA
abundance: NA
CDR3aa: CASSPRDTMNTEAFF
CDR3nt: TGTGCCAGCTCACCCCGGGACACCATGAACACTGAAGCTTTCTTT

v_gene: TRBV6-1
j_gene: TRBJ1-1
d_gene: NA
abundance: NA
CDR3aa: CASSEWTSNTEAFF
CDR3nt: TGTGCCAGCAGTGAATGGACATCGAACACTGAAGCTTTCTTT

v_gene: TRBV7-2
j_gene: TRBJ2-1
d_gene: TRBD1
abundance: NA
CDR3aa: CASSLGQGNEQFF
CDR3nt: TGTGCCAGCAGCTTAGGACAGGGGAATGAGCAGTTCTTC

v_gene: TRBV6-1
j_gene: TRBJ1-2
d_gene: TRBD1
abundance: NA
CDR3aa: CASSRLGQGEDGYTF
CDR3nt: TGTGCCAGCAGCCGCCTTGGACAGGGAGAAGATGGCTACACCTTC

v_gene: TRBV2
j_gene: TRBJ1-2
d_gene: TRBD1
abundance: few
CDR3aa: CASSEGRDRSSYTF
CDR3nt: TGTGCCAGCAGTGAAGGGAGGGACAGGTCCAGCTACACCTTC

v_gene: TRBV7-2
j_gene: TRBJ1-5
d_gene: NA
abundance: NA
CDR3aa: CASSLRVSAGAVQPQHF
CDR3nt: TGTGCCAGCAGCTTACGTGTTTCAGCAGGGGCGGTTCAGCCCCAGCATTTT

v_gene: TRBV10-3
j_gene: TRBJ2-5
d_gene: TRBD1
abundance: NA
CDR3aa: CAISTGTGGEETQYF
CDR3nt: TGTGCCATCAGTACCGGGACAGGGGGGGAAGAGACCCAGTACTTC

v_gene: TRBV27
j_gene: TRBJ2-2
d_gene: TRBD2
abundance: once
CDR3aa: CASSLGGRWTGELFF
CDR3nt: TGTGCCAGCAGTTTAGGCGGGAGGTGGACCGGGGAGCTGTTTTTT

v_gene: TRBV19
j_gene: TRBJ2-3
d_gene: TRBD1
abundance: NA
CDR3aa: CASKDRGVTDTQYF
CDR3nt: TGTGCCAGTAAGGACAGGGGAGTGACAGATACGCAGTATTTT

v_gene: TRBV28
j_gene: TRBJ1-5
d_gene: TRBD1
abundance: few
CDR3aa: CASTLGQGNQPQHF
CDR3nt: TGTGCCAGCACCTTGGGACAGGGCAATCAGCCCCAGCATTTT

v_gene: TRBV4-3
j_gene: TRBJ1-2
d_gene: NA
abundance: NA
CDR3aa: CASSQDFGFRGAHGYTF
CDR3nt: TGCGCCAGCAGCCAAGATTTCGGCTTTCGGGGGGCCCATGGCTACACCTTC

v_gene: TRBV11-2
j_gene: TRBJ2-5
d_gene: NA
abundance: NA
CDR3aa: CASTLGGERETQYF
CDR3nt: TGTGCCAGCACCCTGGGCGGGGAGAGGGAGACCCAGTACTTC

v_gene: TRBV10-1
j_gene: TRBJ2-7
d_gene: NA
abundance: few
CDR3aa: CASSEGAAAYEQYF
CDR3nt: TGCGCCAGCAGTGAAGGGGCCGCGGCGTACGAGCAGTACTTC

v_gene: TRBV5-5
j_gene: TRBJ2-5
d_gene: TRBD1
abundance: NA
CDR3aa: CASSLRDRGFQETQYF
CDR3nt: TGTGCCAGCAGCTTGAGGGACAGGGGATTCCAAGAGACCCAGTACTTC

v_gene: TRBV25-1
j_gene: TRBJ1-3
d_gene: TRBD1
abundance: NA
CDR3aa: CASSDTGASGNTIYF
CDR3nt: TGTGCCAGCAGTGATACAGGGGCCTCTGGAAACACCATATATTTT

v_gene: TRBV27
j_gene: TRBJ2-2
d_gene: NA
abundance: NA
CDR3aa: CASRTDSNTGELFF
CDR3nt: TGTGCCAGCAGGACAGACTCTAACACCGGGGAGCTGTTTTTT

v_gene: TRBV11-2
j_gene: TRBJ2-3
d_gene: NA
abundance: NA
CDR3aa: CASSLDLPGSGTDTQYF
CDR3nt: TGTGCCAGCAGCTTAGACCTACCAGGGTCGGGCACAGATACGCAGTATTTT

v_gene: TRBV4-1
j_gene: TRBJ1-1
d_gene: NA
abundance: NA
CDR3aa: CASSQAGYTEAFF
CDR3nt: TGCGCCAGCAGCCAAGCGGGTTACACTGAAGCTTTCTTT

v_gene: TRBV7-9
j_gene: TRBJ1-3
d_gene: NA
abundance: NA
CDR3aa: CASSLIVGAAGNTIYF
CDR3nt: TGTGCCAGCAGCTTAATAGTAGGGGCGGCTGGAAACACCATATATTTT

v_gene: TRBV6-5
j_gene: TRBJ1-2
d_gene: TRBD1
abundance: few
CDR3aa: CASSTPGTGFVSYTF
CDR3nt: TGTGCCAGCAGCACCCCCGGGACAGGGTTTGTTTCCTACACCTTC

v_gene: TRBV3-1/TRBV3-2
j_gene: TRBJ2-1
d_gene: TRBD2
abundance: NA
CDR3aa: CASRPRGSSYNEQFF
CDR3nt: TGTGCCAGCAGACCGCGGGGGAGCTCCTACAATGAGCAGTTCTTC

v_gene: TRBV19
j_gene: TRBJ2-1
d_gene: NA
abundance: NA
CDR3aa: CASSIPSGGLNEQFF
CDR3nt: TGTGCCAGTAGTATTCCCTCGGGGGGCCTAAATGAGCAGTTCTTC

v_gene: TRBV10-1
j_gene: TRBJ2-3
d_gene: NA
abundance: NA
CDR3aa: CASSPGTSTDTQYF
CDR3nt: TGCGCCAGCAGCCCGGGAACTAGCACAGATACGCAGTATTTT

v_gene: TRBV30
j_gene: TRBJ2-2
d_gene: TRBD2
abundance: once
CDR3aa: CAWRFDRGSGIDTGELFF
CDR3nt: TGTGCCTGGAGGTTCGATCGGGGTAGCGGGATTGACACCGGGGAGCTGTTTTTT